A single sample is the source of the 3 T cell receptor beta chains below, sequenced in a study of blood T cell repertoires in COVID-19. Some clones are missing from TCRdb's copy, which holds only in-frame ones; the method was immunoSEQ multiplex PCR. Among 150,000 to 200,000 clones listed, more than 90% were seen once. The sequenced material came from peripheral blood. The receptor source for this set is a man in his sixties with active or convalescent COVID-19.

This rearrangement joins TRBV29-1 to TRBJ1-1; 7 nucleotides agree with TRBD1. J gave up 1 base and V 5 bases, and 4 bases lay outside the gene matches. This CDR3 contains 13 residues. Germline-derived CDR1 and CDR2 are SQVTM and ANQGSEA. The CDR3 here is CSVFRTGNTEAFF. CDR3 DNA: TGCAGCGTTTTCAGGACAGGGAACACTGAAGCTTTCTTT.

DNA for the CDR3: TGCAGCGTTGAACTAGCGGGGGACTTGAACACCGGGGAGCTGTTTTTT. As protein: CSVELAGDLNTGELFF. This rearrangement joins TRBV29-1 to TRBJ2-2; TRBD2 aligns across 10 bases. The junction had 4 bases not matched to a gene; V was cut back by 2 bases and J by 1 base. CDR1 is SQVTM and CDR2 is ANQGSEA in the germline V gene. The CDR3 sequence is 16 residues long.

The chain recombines TRBV6-1 with TRBJ1-1, with D tentatively TRBD1 (6 bases). The ends were cut back, 2 bases at V and 0 bases at J, with 16 bases in the middle. This CDR3 has 17 residues. The germline CDR1 and CDR2 sequences are MNHNS and SASEGT. The CDR3 DNA reads TGTGCCAGCAGTGAAACCTACATCGGACAGTTGAACACTGAAGCTTTCTTT. Its translation: CASSETYIGQLNTEAFF.